One T cell receptor (beta chain) is described in this entry. Its specificity is unknown. The data were obtained in a study of beta chain features in type 1 diabetes. Whole-study context: Across all samples, roughly 99 million sorted cells were examined. The study's findings and limits: Comparison showed that naive, central memory and Treg TCRB repertoires appeared more similar among patients than among healthy donors. Moderately but significantly shorter TCRB CDR3s were found in Type 1 diabetes patients in all four CD4+ subsets. Sequencing the cDNA could make cells with high TCR expression show up more than they should.

Since all of the isolated RNA was reverse transcribed, expressed TCRB transcripts were what got sequenced. Sequenced naive, central memory and regulatory T cell samples produced an average of about 3.57 million reads. Using immunoSEQ multiplex PCR, the repertoire was profiled, and TCRdb retains in-frame clones only, with some absent. The sample has over 650,000 clones, roughly 13% seen once; the top ten hold just under 0.04%. The CDR3 runs to 12 residues. V gave up 10 bases and J gave up 7 bases, with 14 bases separating them. The V gene's germline CDR1 is SGHAT and CDR2 FQNNGV. The chain is built from TRBV11-2 and TRBJ2-1; D unclear. The receptor's source is a man between 18 and 29 years old with type 1 diabetes. The sequenced sample was naive CD4+ T cells from blood. The CDR3 DNA follows: TGTGCCATCTCTACTGGATCTAATGAGCAGTTCTTC. Amino acids: CAISTGSNEQFF.